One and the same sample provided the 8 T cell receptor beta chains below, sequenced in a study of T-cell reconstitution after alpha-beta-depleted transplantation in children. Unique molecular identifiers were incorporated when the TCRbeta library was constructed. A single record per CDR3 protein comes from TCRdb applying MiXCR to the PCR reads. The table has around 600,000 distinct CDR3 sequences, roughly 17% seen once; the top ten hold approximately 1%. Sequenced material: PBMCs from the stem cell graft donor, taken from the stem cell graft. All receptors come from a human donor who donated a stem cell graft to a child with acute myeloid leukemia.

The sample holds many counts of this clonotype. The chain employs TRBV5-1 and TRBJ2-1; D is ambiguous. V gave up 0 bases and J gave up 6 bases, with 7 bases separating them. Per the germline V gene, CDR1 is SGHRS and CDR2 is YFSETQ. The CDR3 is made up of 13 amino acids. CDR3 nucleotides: TGCGCCAGCAGCTTGGCCTCTGGCAATGAGCAGTTCTTC. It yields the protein CASSLASGNEQFF.

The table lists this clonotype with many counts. The CDR3 loop reads CASSPRAMGYEQYF. The CDR3 region has the DNA TGTGCCAGCAGCCCCAGGGCAATGGGCTACGAGCAGTACTTC. This rearrangement joins TRBV5-6 to TRBJ2-7; tentative D call: TRBD1 (5 bases). CDR1 and CDR2 from the germline V gene are SGHDT and YYEEEE. The V end was cut by 4 bases, the J end by 3 bases, with 14 bases between. The CDR3 runs to 14 residues. The entire variable domain, with the rest obtained from reference TRBV5-6 and TRBJ2-7, is as follows: DAGVTQSPTHLIKTRGQQVTLRCSPKSGHDTVSWYQQALGQGPQFIFQYYEEEERQRGNFPDRFSGHQFPNYSSELNVNALLLGDSALYLCASSPRAMGYEQYFGPGTRLTVT.

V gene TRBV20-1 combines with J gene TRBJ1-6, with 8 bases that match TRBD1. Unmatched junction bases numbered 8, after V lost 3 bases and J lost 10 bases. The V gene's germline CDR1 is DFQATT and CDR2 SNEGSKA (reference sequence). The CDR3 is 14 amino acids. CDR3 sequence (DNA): TGCAGTGCTAGTGAGGACAGGGTAGACTCACCCCTCCACTTT. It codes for CSASEDRVDSPLHF.

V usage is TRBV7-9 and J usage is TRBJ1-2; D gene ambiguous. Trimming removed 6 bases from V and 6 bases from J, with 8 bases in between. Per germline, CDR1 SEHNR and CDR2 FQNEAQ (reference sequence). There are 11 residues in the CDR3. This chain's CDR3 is CASSSFHGYTF. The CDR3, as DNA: TGTGCCAGCAGTTCCTTCCATGGCTACACCTTC.

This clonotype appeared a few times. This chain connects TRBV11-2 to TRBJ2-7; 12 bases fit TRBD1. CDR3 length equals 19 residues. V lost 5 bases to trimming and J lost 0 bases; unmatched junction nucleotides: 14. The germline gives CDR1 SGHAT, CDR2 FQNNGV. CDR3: CASSPRSGTGGFSSYEQYF. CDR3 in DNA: TGTGCCAGCAGCCCACGTTCCGGGACAGGGGGCTTTAGCTCCTACGAGCAGTACTTC.

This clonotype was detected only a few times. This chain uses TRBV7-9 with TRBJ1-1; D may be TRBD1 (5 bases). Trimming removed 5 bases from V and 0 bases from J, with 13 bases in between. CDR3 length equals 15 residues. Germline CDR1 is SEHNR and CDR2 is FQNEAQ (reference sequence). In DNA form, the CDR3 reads TGTGCCAGCAGCGGAGACGGGGGGATGAACACTGAAGCTTTCTTT. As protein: CASSGDGGMNTEAFF.

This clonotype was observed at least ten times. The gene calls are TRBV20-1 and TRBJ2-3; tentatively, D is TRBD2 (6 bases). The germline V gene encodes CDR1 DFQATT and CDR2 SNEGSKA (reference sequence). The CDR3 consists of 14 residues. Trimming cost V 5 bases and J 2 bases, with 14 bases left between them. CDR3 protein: CSAQVGGTTDTQYF. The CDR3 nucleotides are TGCAGTGCTCAAGTTGGGGGGACCACAGATACGCAGTATTTT.

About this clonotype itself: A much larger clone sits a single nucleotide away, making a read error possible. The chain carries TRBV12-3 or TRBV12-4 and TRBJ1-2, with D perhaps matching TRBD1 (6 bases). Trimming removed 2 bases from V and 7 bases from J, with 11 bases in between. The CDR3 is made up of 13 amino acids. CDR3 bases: TGTGCCAGCAGTTTACAGGGGACTTCTGGCTACACCTTC. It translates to CASSLQGTSGYTF.